Given below is one TCR beta chain in context. This receptor's antigen is unknown. Per-base qualities were not stored, and no clone one base away is much larger. This sample stems from a study of brain T cells in children with intractable seizures (dated by TCRdb to 2020 to 2022). With respect to the entire study: Resected brain tissue from roughly 50 pediatric epilepsy surgery cases was first screened for immune gene transcripts using a NanoString immunology panel. About 65% of the 12 selected surgery cases also had pre-surgery blood sequenced, which left four cases with brain tissue only. Paper-wide results and their limitations: Viral specificity was inferred solely from CDR3 sequence similarity, and the HCMV serostatus of the patients was not known. Sequencing depth differed between pre- and post-surgery blood, so clones missing from the pre-surgery sample may reflect undersampling.

The time point label, as the study defines it: resected brain tissue, or blood drawn just prior to surgery. The surgery cases with the highest brain T cell transcript signatures were chosen for TCR beta chain sequencing of brain tissue, and also of blood when blood was available. Prior to surgery, the patients had been treated with at least one anti-epileptic drug. The TCR-sequenced patients were children whose drug-resistant epilepsy was caused by tuberous sclerosis complex, focal cortical dysplasia, Rasmussen encephalitis or hemimegalencephaly. Blood was drawn right before the epilepsy surgery. The Monarch genomic DNA purification kit was used to extract bulk genomic DNA from unsorted brain tissue and whole blood. From the germline V gene, CDR1 is ENHRY and CDR2 is SYGVKD. V gives up 11 bases and J gives up 1 base, and the segment between their germline ends measures 14 bases. There are 13 amino acids in the CDR3, from cysteine to phenylalanine inclusive. Left in the record is the CDR3 DNA by itself, 39 bases read in frame from the first base.

The immunoSEQ assay was used to generate TCR beta chain sequences from genomic DNA. As for the original processing: CDR3 sequences that did not begin with the conserved framework cysteine at position 104 were removed manually. Clonality was calculated as one minus the normalized Shannon's Diversity Index, with values ranging from 0 (maximal diversity) to 1 (oligoclonal). Chi-squared comparison-of-proportions tests were used to check whether the frequency of the same CDR3 differed between samples, for example brain versus blood. Public clonotypes were found through immuneACCESS searches, while the VDJdb browser was used to judge similarity to known antiviral clonotypes. TCRdb limited this immuneACCESS table to in-frame rearrangements with V and J called. A share of clones is missing; checked studies link under half to unresolved V genes, and the rest is unexplained. D and trimming come from the DNA, and the V and J calls and clone size come from that table. For this sample there are over 95,000 clones; under 95% appear just once. The top ten constitute around 4% of the sample.

Here the chain combines TRBV10-3 and TRBJ1-1; TRBD1 is a possible D gene, resting on 6 matching bases. This receptor was obtained from a boy under two years old with hemimegalencephaly and intractable seizures. The starting material was peripheral blood, obtained at surgery. The nucleotides read TGTGCCGCAGGGGCCAGTAGGAACACTGAAGCTTTCTTT. It is translated as CAAGASRNTEAFF.